This is a list of T cell receptor beta chains from one sample in a study of glioma-infiltrating T cells. Each CDR3 protein gets one entry after TCRdb re-called the multiplex PCR reads with MiXCR. This sample yields about 380,000 distinct CDR3 sequences, of which about 40% are seen a single time; around 12% belongs to the top ten. The sequencing sample was made of glioma tissue, nonneoplastic brain tissue, or PBMCs (not recorded which). Every receptor here comes from a human donor with low-grade glioma or glioblastoma, undergoing nonglioma brain surgery, or in good health (not recorded which). CDR3s include the opening cysteine and the closing phenylalanine or tryptophan. D genes are given only for firm matches. The size entry is marked missing in some rows and otherwise reads once, few, many or a size class.

TRBD2 | TRBJ2-7 | . | TRBV27 | CASNCWSSGSYEQYF | TGTGCCAGCAACTGCTGGTCTAGCGGGAGTTACGAGCAGTACTTC
. | TRBJ2-5 | many | TRBV6-2/TRBV6-3 | CASNQGSQETQYF | TGTGCCAGCAATCAGGGGTCTCAAGAGACCCAGTACTTC
TRBD2 | TRBJ2-3 | . | TRBV28 | CASSFLAGVTDKQYF | TGTGCCAGCAGTTTCCTAGCGGGAGTAACAGATAAGCAGTATTTT
. | TRBJ2-3 | . | TRBV5-4 | CASSLTASELGTQYF | TGTGCCAGCAGCTTGACGGCTAGTGAGCTTGGGACGCAGTATTTT
. | TRBJ2-7 | . | TRBV7-8 | CASSLAEGEAYEQYF | TGTGCCAGCAGCTTGGCTGAAGGGGAGGCCTACGAGCAGTACTTC
. | TRBJ2-7 | . | TRBV7-9 | CASSSFVNDEQYF | TGTGCCAGCAGCTCATTCGTTAACGACGAGCAGTACTTC
. | TRBJ1-5 | many | TRBV6-2/TRBV6-3 | CASSFAVRQPQHF | TGTGCCAGCAGTTTCGCCGTCCGTCAGCCCCAGCATTTT
. | TRBJ2-7 | . | TRBV12-3/TRBV12-4 | CASSPEGGTGQYF | TGTGCCAGCAGTCCCGAGGGGGGGACGGGGCAGTACTTC
TRBD1 | TRBJ1-1 | many | TRBV20-1 | CSASTGVATEAFF | TGCAGTGCTTCGACAGGGGTGGCCACTGAAGCTTTCTTT
. | TRBJ2-6 | few | TRBV6-1 | CASRLAGSGANVLTF | TGTGCCAGCAGACTTGCAGGGTCTGGGGCCAACGTCCTGACTTTC